Listed here are 29 T cell receptor beta chains from one sample, sequenced in a study of cytomegalovirus exposure and HLA in healthy donors. PCR employed 60 Vbeta and 13 Jbeta primers. Repertoires were generated with immunoSEQ multiplex PCR, while TCRdb's copy carries only in-frame clones and drops some. The sample comprises around 140,000 clones, roughly 80% of which are singletons, and 1.3% to 1.5% rests with the top ten. The sample was PBMCs. Every receptor here comes from a female donor in good health and CMV-seronegative.

V gene TRBV7-2 combines with J gene TRBJ2-1, with 7 nucleotides matching TRBD1. J lost 0 bases, V lost 3 bases, and 2 bases had no gene match. Germline-derived CDR1 and CDR2 are SGHTA and FQGNSA. This CDR3 has 15 amino acids. Here the CDR3 reads CASSFTGDSYNEQFF. CDR3 DNA: TGTGCCAGCAGCTTCACAGGGGACTCCTACAATGAGCAGTTCTTC.

This rearrangement joins TRBV7-3 to TRBJ2-7; D possibly corresponds to TRBD1 (6 bases). Between the trimmed V and J ends, which lost 3 bases and 2 bases, there was a span of 11 bases. Germline V gene data show CDR1 as SGHTA and CDR2 as FQGTGA. This CDR3 has 14 amino acids. The CDR3 coding sequence is TGTGCCAGCAGCTTCGGCCAGGGGCCCTACGAGCAGTACTTC. Protein sequence: CASSFGQGPYEQYF.

This clone came up many times. The V gene is TRBV14, the J gene TRBJ1-2; possible D gene TRBD1, 6 bases. The germline V gene has CDR1 SGHDN and CDR2 FVKESK. This CDR3 has 13 amino acids. Trimming cost V 4 bases and J 8 bases, with 14 bases left between them. The CDR3 loop reads CASSRAGVHGYTF. The CDR3 region has the DNA TGTGCCAGCAGCCGGGCAGGGGTTCACGGCTACACCTTC.

The rearrangement uses TRBV2 and TRBJ2-7; TRBD2 matches at 10 bases. The CDR3 is made up of 15 amino acids. V shed 1 base, J shed 2 bases, and the junction held 2 bases outside the gene matches. Germline-derived CDR1 and CDR2 are SNHLY and FYNNEI. CDR3 sequence (DNA): TGTGCCAGCAGTGAAGTAGCGGGAGGCCCCTACGAGCAGTACTTC. This encodes CASSEVAGGPYEQYF.

The chain couples TRBV6-5 to TRBJ2-3, with a possible D match to TRBD1 (5 bases). This CDR3 is 14 amino acids long. V shed 6 bases and J shed 0 bases, with 10 bases lying between them. From germline, CDR1 is MNHEY and CDR2 SVGAGI. The CDR3 spells CASRDRQSTDTQYF. The CDR3 region has the DNA TGTGCCAGCAGGGACCGACAGAGCACAGATACGCAGTATTTT.

This clone was recorded once. The rearrangement joins TRBV19 to TRBJ2-5; 9 bases fit TRBD1. Germline assignment: CDR1 LNHDA and CDR2 SQIVND (reference sequence). Losses at the gene ends were 4 bases for V and 5 bases for J; bases not matched to a gene: 17. The CDR3 sequence is 18 residues long. In DNA, the CDR3 is TGTGCCAGTAGTAACTTCCACGGGACAGGGAACCCCGACGAGACCCAGTACTTC. Translating gives CASSNFHGTGNPDETQYF.

The genes are TRBV7-9 and TRBJ2-1, with D possibly being TRBD2 (5 bases). V lost 5 bases, J lost 4 bases, and 9 bases lay in between. The CDR3 has 13 residues. CDR1 is SEHNR and CDR2 is FQNEAQ in the germline V gene (reference sequence). Written as DNA, the CDR3 is TGTGCCAGCAGCGAGCTAGCTTACAATGAGCAGTTCTTC. Amino acid sequence: CASSELAYNEQFF.

The genes are TRBV4-2 and TRBJ1-1; D ambiguous. CDR1 and CDR2 from the germline V gene are LGHNA and YNFKEQ. CDR3 size: 14 residues. V was trimmed by 4 bases and J by 0 bases, leaving 9 bases between them. The CDR3: CASSPNIVNTEAFF. CDR3 coding DNA: TGTGCCAGCAGCCCGAACATCGTGAACACTGAAGCTTTCTTT.

The chain joins TRBV6-5 to TRBJ2-5; possibly TRBD2 for D (5 bases). Trimming took off 0 bases at V and 2 bases at J, with 7 bases between the two ends. Germline V CDR1 and CDR2: MNHEY, SVGAGI. This CDR3 is 14 amino acids long. CDR3 nucleotides: TGTGCCAGCAGTTACTCAGGGAGACAAGAGACCCAGTACTTC. It encodes CASSYSGRQETQYF.

The chain has TRBV7-2 and TRBJ2-1; unclear D gene. CDR3 size: 12 residues. The V end lost 6 bases, the J end lost 3 bases, and 6 bases lay between the germline ends. Germline V gene sequence: CDR1 SGHTA, CDR2 FQGNSA. The CDR3 DNA follows: TGTGCCAGCAGTCGAGACTACAATGAGCAGTTCTTC. As protein: CASSRDYNEQFF.

This chain links TRBV10-1 with TRBJ2-1; 11 positions agree with TRBD2. CDR1 WNHNN and CDR2 SYGVQD come from the germline V gene (reference sequence). Losses at the gene ends were 4 bases for V and 1 base for J; bases not matched to a gene: 12. The CDR3 length is 19 residues. CDR3 bases: TGCGCCAGCAGTGGAGGAAGGCTAGCGGGAGGATCATCCTACAATGAGCAGTTCTTC. Its protein is CASSGGRLAGGSSYNEQFF.

The rearrangement joins TRBV7-9 to TRBJ1-2; no firm D call. Germline V gene sequence: CDR1 SEHNR, CDR2 FQNEAQ (reference sequence). The CDR3 is made up of 13 amino acids. With 2 bases removed from V and 4 bases from J, the gap between germline ends came to 8 bases. The CDR3 DNA reads TGTGCCAGCAGCTTACCCTCAGGCTATGGCTACACCTTC. As protein: CASSLPSGYGYTF.

The V call is TRBV27, the J call TRBJ2-1; TRBD1 agrees at 7 bases. Per germline, CDR1 MNHEY and CDR2 SMNVEV (reference sequence). This CDR3 comprises 15 residues. V shed 4 bases and J 8 bases; nucleotides not matched to a gene: 11. The CDR3 protein is CASSSPRTGRDEQFF. In nucleotides, the CDR3 is TGTGCCAGCAGTTCTCCCCGGACAGGTCGGGATGAGCAGTTCTTC.

With respect to this clone: The same CDR3 is also encoded by other DNA sequences in this sample. The chain employs TRBV18 and TRBJ1-1; D is possibly TRBD1 (5 bases). Germline CDR1 is KGHSH and CDR2 is LQKENI. The V gene lost 4 bases and the J gene lost 1 base, with 7 bases spanning the gap. The CDR3 totals 13 residues. CDR3 in amino acids: CASSLTGNTEAFF. The CDR3, as DNA: TGTGCCAGCTCACTAACAGGGAACACTGAAGCTTTCTTT.

The V gene is TRBV27, the J gene TRBJ2-7; a possible D gene is TRBD1 (6 bases). Trimming removed 5 bases at V and 0 bases at J, with 17 bases between. The CDR3 totals 16 residues. CDR1 and CDR2 from the germline V gene are MNHEY and SMNVEV (reference sequence). In nucleotides, the CDR3 is TGTGCCAGCAGTCCGCTCTCACAGGGAACCTCCTACGAGCAGTACTTC. It specifies CASSPLSQGTSYEQYF.

J is TRBJ1-1 and V is TRBV7-6; perhaps TRBD1 as D (6 bases). The V gene's germline CDR1 is SGHVS and CDR2 FNYEAQ. V was pared by 5 bases and J by 5 bases, with 18 bases between. The CDR3 is made up of 15 amino acids. Here the CDR3 reads CASSTTGGQVTEAFF. The CDR3 DNA follows: TGTGCCAGCAGCACGACAGGCGGGCAGGTGACTGAAGCTTTCTTT.

This clone was detected only once. V and J are TRBV7-9 and TRBJ2-1; 11 bases line up with TRBD2. The V and J ends lost 4 bases and 9 bases, in that order; junction bases with no gene match: 8. Germline assignment: CDR1 SEHNR and CDR2 FQNEAQ (reference sequence). The CDR3 is 15 amino acids. CDR3 protein: CASSSRTSGSGEQFF. The CDR3 nucleotides read TGTGCCAGCAGCTCCCGTACTAGCGGGAGTGGTGAGCAGTTCTTC.

This chain joins TRBV4-3 and TRBJ2-3; maybe TRBD2 (6 bases). CDR3 length equals 15 residues. Germline CDR1 is LGHNA and CDR2 is YSLEER. V shed 10 bases and J shed 3 bases, with 20 bases lying between them. CDR3 sequence: CATAPTGSGTDTQYF. The CDR3 DNA follows: TGCGCCACCGCCCCCACCGGGAGTGGGACAGATACGCAGTATTTT.

This chain uses TRBV7-2 with TRBJ2-2, with D possibly TRBD1 on 7 matching bases. V was pared by 2 bases and J by 3 bases, with 16 bases between. Germline V gene sequence: CDR1 SGHTA, CDR2 FQGNSA. This CDR3 contains 17 residues. CDR3 bases: TGTGCCAGCAGCTTACAGGGGGAGGCCCGGGACACCGGGGAGCTGTTTTTT. Encoded protein: CASSLQGEARDTGELFF.

This chain uses TRBV5-1 with TRBJ2-2; 13 positions agree with TRBD2. The length of the CDR3 is 17 residues. V trimming: 4 bases; J trimming: 7 bases; junction bases outside the gene matches: 10. Germline CDR1 and CDR2: SGHRS and YFSETQ. The chain's CDR3 is CASSDRTSGSRVGELFF. The CDR3 coding sequence is TGCGCCAGCAGCGACCGGACTAGCGGGAGCCGGGTCGGGGAGCTGTTTTTT.

The sample holds a few counts of this clone. The chain employs TRBV7-3 and TRBJ2-3; 11 bases are shared with TRBD2. CDR3 length equals 16 residues. CDR1 is SGHTA, CDR2 FQGTGA, per germline. With V trimmed by 3 bases and J by 2 bases, 4 bases remained unmatched. The CDR3 region is CASSFALAGVTDTQYF. Here the CDR3 DNA reads TGTGCCAGCAGCTTCGCACTAGCGGGAGTCACAGATACGCAGTATTTT.

As for this clone: The identical CDR3 is also encoded by other nucleotide sequences in the sample. The genes are TRBV7-9 and TRBJ2-2; D call uncertain. Trimming took 3 bases from V and 5 from J, leaving 10 bases between them. This CDR3 region has 14 residues. Germline V gene data show CDR1 as SEHNR and CDR2 as FQNEAQ (reference sequence). CDR3 in DNA: TGTGCCAGCAGCTTGTTAGCAGATACCGGGGAGCTGTTTTTT. Encoded protein: CASSLLADTGELFF. The variable domain in full, with the rest retrieved from reference TRBV7-9 and TRBJ2-2, is DTGVSQNPRHKITKRGQNVTFRCDPISEHNRLYWYRQTLGQGPEFLTYFQNEAQLEKSRLLSDRFSAERPKGSFSTLEIQRTEQGDSAMYLCASSLLADTGELFFGEGSRLTVL.

This chain connects TRBV5-1 to TRBJ2-7, with 10 bases that match TRBD2. CDR1 and CDR2 from the germline V gene are SGHRS and YFSETQ. Trimming removed 2 bases from V and 4 bases from J; junction bases left unmatched: 6. CDR3 size: 15 residues. CDR3 in amino acids: CASSFLAGDPYEQYF. The DNA for the CDR3 is TGCGCCAGCAGCTTCCTAGCGGGGGATCCTTACGAGCAGTACTTC.

A remark on this clone: Additional DNA sequences in this sample encode the identical CDR3. This rearrangement joins TRBV7-2 to TRBJ2-2; D is unresolved. The germline V and J ends were trimmed by 5 bases and 0 bases, with 7 bases remaining between them. The CDR3 consists of 14 residues. Germline loops: CDR1 SGHTA, CDR2 FQGNSA. The CDR3 sequence: CASSLFANTGELFF. CDR3 DNA sequence: TGTGCCAGCAGCCTATTCGCGAACACCGGGGAGCTGTTTTTT.

This chain connects TRBV7-9 to TRBJ2-7; D is ambiguous. CDR3 size: 15 residues. CDR1 is SEHNR, CDR2 FQNEAQ, per germline (reference sequence). The V gene lost 1 base and the J gene lost 8 bases, with 18 bases spanning the gap. In nucleotides, the CDR3 is TGTGCCAGCAGCTTAGAGGCAAAATCTTTACTAAAGCAGTACTTC. It is translated as CASSLEAKSLLKQYF. Using reference TRBV7-9 and TRBJ2-7 for the parts outside the CDR3, the full variable domain is DTGVSQNPRHKITKRGQNVTFRCDPISEHNRLYWYRQTLGQGPEFLTYFQNEAQLEKSRLLSDRFSAERPKGSFSTLEIQRTEQGDSAMYLCASSLEAKSLLKQYFGPGTRLTVT.

The chain has TRBV7-9 and TRBJ2-1; 7 nucleotides line up with TRBD2. Germline V gives CDR1 SEHNR, CDR2 FQNEAQ (reference sequence). The CDR3 contains 15 residues. The trim removed 5 bases at V and 7 bases at J, leaving 11 bases unmatched. The DNA for the CDR3 is TGTGCCAGCAGCCCTTTTGGGGGAGGGCCAAATGAGCAGTTCTTC. It translates to CASSPFGGGPNEQFF. Full variable domain (missing parts from reference TRBV7-9 and TRBJ2-1): DTGVSQNPRHKITKRGQNVTFRCDPISEHNRLYWYRQTLGQGPEFLTYFQNEAQLEKSRLLSDRFSAERPKGSFSTLEIQRTEQGDSAMYLCASSPFGGGPNEQFFGPGTRLTVL.

The chain has TRBV28 and TRBJ1-3; perhaps TRBD1 as D (6 bases). There are 14 residues in the CDR3. Germline CDR1 reads MDHEN; CDR2 reads SYDVKM. V was shortened by 7 bases and J by 2 bases, with 12 bases between the two germline ends. CDR3 sequence reads: CASNPGTTGNTIYF. The CDR3 nucleotides read TGTGCCAGCAACCCGGGGACAACTGGAAACACCATATATTTT.

This chain uses TRBV7-2 with TRBJ1-1; TRBD1 aligns across 8 bases. The CDR3 covers 15 residues. The V gene's germline CDR1 is SGHTA and CDR2 FQGNSA. With V trimmed by 0 bases and J by 5 bases, 5 bases remained unmatched. CDR3 sequence reads: CASSLAQGARTEAFF. CDR3 bases: TGTGCCAGCAGCTTAGCTCAGGGGGCGCGAACTGAAGCTTTCTTT.

V and J are TRBV19 and TRBJ2-7; D unresolved. The V end was cut by 2 bases, the J end by 6 bases, with 14 bases between. The V gene's germline CDR1 is LNHDA and CDR2 SQIVND (reference sequence). This CDR3 spans 14 amino acids. The CDR3 sequence is CASSISEYAGEQYF. CDR3 coding DNA: TGTGCCAGTAGTATAAGTGAGTACGCCGGCGAGCAGTACTTC.